These 17 T cell receptor beta chains were all obtained from the same sample, sequenced in a study of cytomegalovirus exposure and HLA in healthy donors. PCR was performed using 60 Vbeta and 13 Jbeta primers. The protocol was immunoSEQ multiplex PCR, while the TCRdb copy is restricted to in-frame clones and leaves out a portion. Of about 130,000 clones listed, roughly a sixth are singletons. Sequencing used PBMCs. These receptors all stem from a female donor in good health and CMV-seropositive.

The chain links TRBV2 to TRBJ2-7; D may be TRBD2 (6 bases). CDR3 length: 13 residues. V lost 8 bases and J lost 5, with 16 bases in between. Germline V gives CDR1 SNHLY, CDR2 FYNNEI. CDR3 nucleotide sequence: TGTGCCAGCGGCCGGGACTCGGACGACGAGCAGTACTTC. It is translated as CASGRDSDDEQYF. Full variable domain (outside the CDR3, taken from reference TRBV2 and TRBJ2-7): EPEVTQTPSHQVTQMGQEVILRCVPISNHLYFYWYRQILGQKVEFLVSFYNNEISEKSEIFDDQFSVERPDGSNFTLKIRSTKLEDSAMYFCASGRDSDDEQYFGPGTRLTVT.

The gene calls are TRBV5-6 and TRBJ2-3; D remains ambiguous. Trimming took 1 base from V and 3 from J, leaving 3 bases between them. This CDR3 has 12 residues. Germline V gives CDR1 SGHDT, CDR2 YYEEEE. The CDR3 spells CASSLLTDTQYF. CDR3 coding DNA: TGTGCCAGCAGCTTGTTAACAGATACGCAGTATTTT.

This chain connects TRBV7-9 to TRBJ2-7, with TRBD1 identical over 7 bases. The junction had 2 bases not matched to a gene; V was cut back by 3 bases and J by 0 bases. The CDR3 is 14 amino acids. Germline loops: CDR1 SEHNR, CDR2 FQNEAQ (reference sequence). The CDR3: CASSLGQSSYEQYF. CDR3 bases: TGTGCCAGCAGCTTGGGACAGAGCTCCTACGAGCAGTACTTC.

The J gene is TRBJ2-3, the V gene TRBV5-1; TRBD2 agrees at 7 bases. The CDR3 covers 15 residues. V was pared by 5 bases and J by 0 bases, with 6 bases of the junction left unmatched. Germline CDR1 reads SGHRS; CDR2 reads YFSETQ. CDR3 region: CASRQRDLSTDTQYF. DNA of the CDR3: TGCGCCAGCAGGCAGCGGGACTTAAGCACAGATACGCAGTATTTT.

The chain is built from TRBV9 and TRBJ2-7; TRBD2 agrees at 8 bases. V was pared by 2 bases and J by 6 bases, with 10 bases of the junction left unmatched. The germline CDR1 and CDR2 sequences are SGDLS and YYNGEE. The CDR3 spans 15 residues. The CDR3 spells CASSVDTSGRGEQYF. CDR3 in DNA: TGTGCCAGCAGCGTGGATACCAGCGGGAGAGGCGAGCAGTACTTC.

This chain connects TRBV6-6 to TRBJ1-2; 7 bases align to TRBD1. V shed 0 bases and J 8 bases; nucleotides not matched to a gene: 9. Per the germline V gene, CDR1 is MNHNY and CDR2 is SVGAGI (reference sequence). CDR3 length: 15 residues. The CDR3 DNA is TGTGCCAGCAGTTACTCCCGGACAGGCCTCCGGGGCTACACCTTC. Its protein is CASSYSRTGLRGYTF.

This clone was recorded a few times. The rearrangement uses TRBV12-2 and TRBJ1-3; the table gives TRBD1 as D, unverified against the DNA. TRBV12-2 represents a pseudogene. The CDR3 is made up of 18 amino acids. The CDR3 DNA reads as TGTGCAAGTCGCCCACGACTACGGACAGTGCACTCTGGAAACACCATATATTTT. Protein: CASRPRLRTVHSGNTIYF.

The chain is built from TRBV18 and TRBJ1-5; the match to TRBD1 covers 10 bases. Germline CDR1 reads KGHSH; CDR2 reads LQKENI. The trim removed 1 base at V and 10 bases at J, leaving 1 base unmatched. CDR3 length equals 13 residues. The CDR3 reads CASSPRDRGPQHF. The CDR3 nucleotides are TGTGCCAGCTCACCACGGGACAGGGGACCCCAGCATTTT.

V is TRBV28 and J is TRBJ1-1, with no clear D. V lost 4 bases and J 1 base, leaving 16 bases between the germline ends. This CDR3 has 16 residues. CDR1 is MDHEN, CDR2 SYDVKM, per germline. The CDR3 DNA follows: TGTGCCAGCAGTTCTAACCTTATTCCAAAGAACACTGAAGCTTTCTTT. Translated, it gives CASSSNLIPKNTEAFF.

The gene calls are TRBV6-1 and TRBJ1-1; TRBD1 matches 8 bases. Trimming at V came to 1 base and at J to 0 bases, leaving 4 bases not matched to a gene. This CDR3 comprises 16 residues. CDR1 is MNHNS and CDR2 is SASEGT in the germline V gene. CDR3: CASSEGTGPLNTEAFF. For the CDR3, the DNA is TGTGCCAGCAGTGAAGGGACAGGGCCCCTGAACACTGAAGCTTTCTTT.

This clone has a handful of counts. The genes are TRBV5-4 and TRBJ2-2, with D tentatively TRBD1 (5 bases). Germline lookup yields CDR1 SGHNT and CDR2 YYREEE (reference sequence). V gave up 1 base and J gave up 6 bases, with 10 bases separating them. This CDR3 spans 14 amino acids. The CDR3 loop reads CASSLLQGSGELFF. CDR3 bases: TGTGCCAGCAGCTTGTTGCAGGGATCCGGGGAGCTGTTTTTT. The full variable domain, its missing parts supplied by reference TRBV5-4 and TRBJ2-2, is ETGVTQSPTHLIKTRGQQVTLRCSSQSGHNTVSWYQQALGQGPQFIFQYYREEENGRGNFPPRFSGLQFPNYSSELNVNALELDDSALYLCASSLLQGSGELFFGEGSRLTVL.

There are a few counts of this clone. V is TRBV18 and J is TRBJ2-5; TRBD1 agrees at 10 bases. V dropped 4 bases and J dropped 5; count of bases not matched to a gene: 10. CDR1 is KGHSH, CDR2 LQKENI, per germline. This CDR3 is 16 amino acids long. Here the CDR3 reads CASSRNRDRGMETQYF. CDR3 in DNA: TGTGCCAGCTCACGGAACCGGGACAGGGGAATGGAGACCCAGTACTTC.

The chain joins TRBV7-9 to TRBJ2-7; perhaps TRBD1 as D (5 bases). This CDR3 contains 15 residues. V dropped 2 bases and J dropped 5 bases, with 16 bases sitting between them. The germline V gene has CDR1 SEHNR and CDR2 FQNEAQ (reference sequence). The CDR3 here is CASSLYAGWDNEQYF. For the CDR3, the DNA is TGTGCCAGCAGCTTATACGCAGGGTGGGATAACGAGCAGTACTTC. The full variable domain, completed using reference TRBV7-9 and TRBJ2-7, is DTGVSQNPRHKITKRGQNVTFRCDPISEHNRLYWYRQTLGQGPEFLTYFQNEAQLEKSRLLSDRFSAERPKGSFSTLEIQRTEQGDSAMYLCASSLYAGWDNEQYFGPGTRLTVT.

The V call is TRBV5-1, the J call TRBJ2-3; 9 nucleotides align to TRBD2. Germline assignment: CDR1 SGHRS and CDR2 YFSETQ. J lost 6 bases, V lost 4 bases, and 18 bases had no gene match. The CDR3 runs to 18 residues. The CDR3, as DNA: TGCGCCAGCAGCCCTCTAATCGGGACTAGCAGACTGGGGGATACGCAGTATTTT. Translated: CASSPLIGTSRLGDTQYF.

The V call is TRBV30, the J call TRBJ1-1, with 7 positions matching TRBD1. Germline loops: CDR1 GTSNPN, CDR2 SVGIG (reference sequence). The trim removed 3 bases at V and 8 bases at J, leaving 6 bases unmatched. The CDR3 is 12 amino acids. The CDR3 DNA sequence: TGTGCCTGGAGACTTAGACAGGGCGAAGCTTTCTTT. Its translation is CAWRLRQGEAFF.

This clone was counted between two and nine times. The rearrangement uses TRBV9 and TRBJ2-3; D remains ambiguous. Germline V CDR1 and CDR2: SGDLS, YYNGEE. V was pared by 1 base and J by 8 bases, with 11 bases between. CDR3 length: 13 residues. DNA of the CDR3: TGTGCCAGCAGCGTAACCACCCCAGGTACGCAGTATTTT. Protein: CASSVTTPGTQYF.

The chain uses TRBV2 and TRBJ2-5; 8 nucleotides line up with TRBD2. The J segment lost 5 bases and the V segment lost 7 bases, leaving 9 bases of the junction unmatched. The CDR3 has 14 amino acids. Germline values: CDR1 SNHLY, CDR2 FYNNEI. The CDR3 DNA is TGTGCCAGCACCGCGGGACTAGGACGGGAGACCCAGTACTTC. This translates into CASTAGLGRETQYF. Based on the CDR3 plus reference TRBV2 and TRBJ2-5, the full variable domain is EPEVTQTPSHQVTQMGQEVILRCVPISNHLYFYWYRQILGQKVEFLVSFYNNEISEKSEIFDDQFSVERPDGSNFTLKIRSTKLEDSAMYFCASTAGLGRETQYFGPGTRLLVL.